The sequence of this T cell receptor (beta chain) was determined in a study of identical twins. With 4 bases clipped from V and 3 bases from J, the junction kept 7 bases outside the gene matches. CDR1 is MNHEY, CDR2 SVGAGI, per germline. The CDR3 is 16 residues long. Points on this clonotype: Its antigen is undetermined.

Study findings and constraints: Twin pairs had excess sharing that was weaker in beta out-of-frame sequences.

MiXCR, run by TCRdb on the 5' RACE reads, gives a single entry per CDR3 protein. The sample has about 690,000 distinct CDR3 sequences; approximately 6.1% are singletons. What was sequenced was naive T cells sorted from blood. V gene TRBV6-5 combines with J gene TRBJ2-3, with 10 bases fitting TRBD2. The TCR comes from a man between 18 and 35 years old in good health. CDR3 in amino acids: CASSFASGSATDTQYF. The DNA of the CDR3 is TGTGCCAGCAGTTTCGCTAGCGGGAGCGCTACAGATACGCAGTATTTT.